These T cell receptor beta chains were read from a single sample in a study of T cells in Graves' hyperthyroidism and ophthalmopathy. Using its own MiXCR run on the multiplex PCR reads, TCRdb lists one record per CDR3 protein. The table includes 250,000 to 300,000 distinct CDR3 sequences, more than 12% detected once. Sequences were obtained from blood. The receptors were gathered from a woman in her thirties or forties with Graves' hyperthyroidism that later progressed to Graves' ophthalmopathy. CDR3s leave out the opening cysteine and the closing phenylalanine or tryptophan. Fields, in order: V gene, J gene, CDR3 protein.

TRBV6-1	TRBJ1-3	ASSEWTVDTIY
TRBV9	TRBJ1-1	ASSVGLLNTEAF
TRBV6-1	TRBJ1-3	ASSWAPSGNTIY
TRBV27	TRBJ2-1	ASSSQTTSGFNGQF
TRBV12-3/TRBV12-4	TRBJ1-4	ASSFKEKLF
TRBV18	TRBJ2-5	ASSPLNGMETQY
TRBV4-1	TRBJ2-5	ASSQGSQETQY
TRBV20-1	TRBJ1-3	SARDLGSGNTIY
TRBV7-2	TRBJ1-3	ASSLGGTVGNTIY
TRBV6-1	TRBJ1-4	ASSEVGLNEKLF
TRBV25-1	TRBJ2-7	ASSALANPKAAEQY
TRBV3-1	TRBJ2-7	ASSQGPTSYEQY
TRBV20-1	TRBJ2-1	SADRGRSRDEQF
TRBV20-1	TRBJ2-5	SAPGTPLQETQY
TRBV20-1	TRBJ1-4	SARDWQGEEKLF
TRBV6-1	TRBJ2-2	ASRTDRGTTGELF